This T cell receptor (beta chain) was captured in a study of cytomegalovirus exposure and HLA in healthy donors. The PCR used 60 Vbeta and 13 Jbeta primers. Study processing details: Approximately 86 million unique TCR beta chains, roughly 10 million shared, were counted in a later analysis. Libraries were prepared by immunoSEQ multiplex PCR; TCRdb keeps only in-frame clonotypes and omits some of them. V, J and clone size were drawn from that table, and D and trimming were deduced from the DNA. The table records about 160,000 clones, about 85% of them present only once. There are a few counts of this clone. Antigen unknown. Study-level points and caveats: Later analysis revealed greater clonal expansion in HLA-associated TCR beta chains than in equally common others. Across donors, most TCRs were seen rarely, yet some public ones were widespread.

This CDR3 comprises 14 residues. V gave up 0 bases and J gave up 8 bases, with 14 bases separating them. Germline V gene data show CDR1 as SGHRS and CDR2 as YFSETQ. This receptor was taken from a man aged 18 to 29 in good health and CMV-seropositive. Sequences were obtained from PBMCs. The chain couples TRBV5-1 to TRBJ1-2; no reliable D call. CDR3 DNA: TGCGCCAGCAGCTTGGAAACACCCCTCGGGGGCTACACCTTC. Protein: CASSLETPLGGYTF.